A single sample is the source of the 10 T cell receptor beta chains below, sequenced in a study of T cell responses to AZD1222 COVID-19 vaccine (dated by TCRdb to about 2021). Library preparation was by the immunoSEQ multiplex PCR assay. The clones in this table, taken by TCRdb from immuneACCESS, are in-frame only. Not every clone is retained; where verified, under half of the shortfall comes from an unresolved V gene, and the cause of the rest is unknown. This sample holds over 75,000 clones; 80% to 90% were observed only once. Approximately 31% of the sample rests with the top ten. Interpreted using the paper, the time point label stands for: baseline before first vaccination. Sequenced here: peripheral blood, sampled on day 0 of AZD1222 vaccination. The receptors shown here come from an adult in good health.

The rearrangement uses TRBV29-1 and TRBJ2-2, with D perhaps TRBD1 (5 bases). Trimming removed 7 bases at V and 1 base at J, with 22 bases between. The germline V gene has CDR1 SQVTM and CDR2 ANQGSEA. The CDR3 contains 17 residues. CDR3 in DNA: TGCAGCGCCTCCCTGCCCGGACACGACGAGAACACCGGGGAGCTGTTTTTT. Translated, it gives CSASLPGHDENTGELFF.

The V and J genes are TRBV13 and TRBJ2-7; D not certain. Germline V CDR1 and CDR2: PRHDT, FYEKMQ (reference sequence). This CDR3 is 12 amino acids long. V was cut by 5 bases and J by 6 bases, with 11 bases left in between. This chain's CDR3 is CASSPLGAEQYF. In DNA form, the CDR3 reads TGTGCCAGCAGCCCCCTCGGAGCCGAGCAGTACTTC.

The rearrangement joins TRBV12-3 or TRBV12-4 to TRBJ2-5, with D tentatively TRBD2 (6 bases). This CDR3 is built from 12 residues. V was trimmed by 2 bases and J by 10 bases, leaving 11 bases between them. CDR3 protein: CASSLLGGGQYF. The CDR3 DNA is TGTGCCAGCAGTTTACTCGGGGGAGGCCAGTACTTC.

The chain's CDR3 is CASDDGAGPGRTQYF. In nucleotides, the CDR3 is TGTGCCAGCGACGATGGGGCGGGACCCGGACGGACCCAGTACTTC. The chain employs TRBV25-1 and TRBJ2-5; D is perhaps TRBD2 (6 bases). Germline CDR1 reads MGHDK; CDR2 reads SYGVNS. The CDR3 is made up of 15 amino acids. V was clipped by 8 bases and J by 7 bases, with 23 bases between them.

This chain uses TRBV27 with TRBJ2-3; TRBD2 might be the D (6 bases). Deletions cut 3 bases from V and 8 bases from J, with 15 bases between. CDR3 length equals 14 residues. CDR1 is MNHEY, CDR2 SMNVEV, per germline (reference sequence). The CDR3 sequence is CASSFLGVGGTQYF. The DNA of the CDR3 is TGTGCCAGCAGTTTCCTAGGCGTCGGGGGTACGCAGTATTTT.

The chain uses TRBV29-1 and TRBJ2-3; 7 nucleotides agree with TRBD1. Germline loops: CDR1 SQVTM, CDR2 ANQGSEA. V was pared by 2 bases and J by 5 bases, with 4 bases of the junction left unmatched. The CDR3 sequence is 13 residues long. In DNA, the CDR3 is TGCAGCGTTGAACAAGGGGGCGTAGATACGCAGTATTTT. Residues: CSVEQGGVDTQYF.

In its sample, this clone was seen once. This chain links TRBV11-2 with TRBJ1-4; D possibly corresponds to TRBD1 (5 bases). CDR3 size: 15 residues. Per germline, CDR1 SGHAT and CDR2 FQNNGV. The V and J ends lost 3 bases and 2 bases respectively, with 10 bases between them. The CDR3 bases are TGTGCCAGCAGCTTTGGGGGATGGACTAATGAAAAACTGTTTTTT. This encodes CASSFGGWTNEKLFF.

The V call is TRBV6-4, the J call TRBJ2-1; TRBD2 agrees at 9 bases. The J segment lost 6 bases and the V segment lost 2 bases, leaving 5 bases of the junction unmatched. The length of the CDR3 is 15 residues. Germline V CDR1 and CDR2: MRHNA, SNTAGT. In DNA form, the CDR3 reads TGTGCCAGCAGTGACGTTGCTAGCGGGGTCAATGAGCAGTTCTTC. It is translated as CASSDVASGVNEQFF.

This clone was seen once. This chain links TRBV11-2 with TRBJ2-7, with 10 positions matching TRBD2. After removal of 3 bases from V and 3 bases from J, the junction contained 2 bases not matched to a gene. The germline V gene has CDR1 SGHAT and CDR2 FQNNGV. The CDR3 contains 14 residues. The CDR3 region has the DNA TGTGCCAGCAGCTTCCGGACTAGCGGCTACGAGCAGTACTTC. It is translated as CASSFRTSGYEQYF. Combining the CDR3 with reference TRBV11-2 and TRBJ2-7 gives the whole variable domain EAGVAQSPRYKIIEKRQSVAFWCNPISGHATLYWYQQILGQGPKLLIQFQNNGVVDDSQLPKDRFSAERLKGVDSTLKIQPAKLEDSAVYLCASSFRTSGYEQYFGPGTRLTVT.

V usage is TRBV28 and J usage is TRBJ1-5; a weak D match, TRBD1 (6 bases). Trimming shortened V by 6 bases and J by 4 bases, and 16 bases separated the two germline ends. In germline, CDR1 is MDHEN, CDR2 SYDVKM. The CDR3 has 15 residues. This chain's CDR3 is CASSLGAVRNQPQHF. The CDR3 DNA reads TGTGCCAGCAGCCTGGGGGCGGTTCGGAATCAGCCCCAGCATTTT.